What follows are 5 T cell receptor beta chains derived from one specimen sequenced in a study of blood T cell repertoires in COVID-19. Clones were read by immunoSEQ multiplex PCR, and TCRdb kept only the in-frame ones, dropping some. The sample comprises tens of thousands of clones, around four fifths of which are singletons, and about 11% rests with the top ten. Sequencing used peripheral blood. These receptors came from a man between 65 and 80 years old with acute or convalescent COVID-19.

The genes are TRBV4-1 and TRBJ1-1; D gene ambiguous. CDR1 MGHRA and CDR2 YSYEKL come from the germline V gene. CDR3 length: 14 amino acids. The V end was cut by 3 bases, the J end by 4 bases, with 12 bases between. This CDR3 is CASSQWFAGTEAFF. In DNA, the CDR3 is TGCGCCAGCAGCCAGTGGTTCGCGGGCACTGAAGCTTTCTTT.

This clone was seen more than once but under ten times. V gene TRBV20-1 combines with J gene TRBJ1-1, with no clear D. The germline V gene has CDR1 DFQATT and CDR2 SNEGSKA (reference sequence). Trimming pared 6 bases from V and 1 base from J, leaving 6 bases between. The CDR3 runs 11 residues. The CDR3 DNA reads TGCAGTGCACGGGGGAACACTGAAGCTTTCTTT. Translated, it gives CSARGNTEAFF.

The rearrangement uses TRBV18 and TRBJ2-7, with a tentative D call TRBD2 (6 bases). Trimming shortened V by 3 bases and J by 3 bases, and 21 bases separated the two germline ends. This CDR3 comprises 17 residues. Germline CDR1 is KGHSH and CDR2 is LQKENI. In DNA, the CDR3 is TGTGCCAGCTCACCCATTACCCCCGGGGCCGGGGGCTACGAGCAGTACTTC. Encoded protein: CASSPITPGAGGYEQYF.

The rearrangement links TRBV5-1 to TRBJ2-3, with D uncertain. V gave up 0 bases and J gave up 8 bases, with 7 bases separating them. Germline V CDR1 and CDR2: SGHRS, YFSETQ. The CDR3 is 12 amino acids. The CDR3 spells CASSLAGATQYF. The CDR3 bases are TGCGCCAGCAGCTTGGCGGGTGCTACGCAGTATTTT.

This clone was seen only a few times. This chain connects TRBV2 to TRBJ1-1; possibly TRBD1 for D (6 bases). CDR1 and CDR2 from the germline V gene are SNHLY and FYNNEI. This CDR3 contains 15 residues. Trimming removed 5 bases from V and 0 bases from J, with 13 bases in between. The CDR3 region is CASSKYGQLNTEAFF. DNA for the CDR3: TGTGCCAGCAGTAAGTATGGACAGCTGAACACTGAAGCTTTCTTT.